The subject of this entry is one T cell receptor (beta chain). The antigen is undetermined. Germline CDR1 and CDR2: SGDLS and YYNGEE. The length of the CDR3 is 16 residues. Trimming took 2 bases from V and 0 from J; bases not matched to a gene: 8. This sample was included in a study of shared clonotypes between healthy human individuals. General study findings and limits: Non-shared clonotypes displayed generation probabilities falling below those of clonotypes present in all four donors.

Samples underwent the assay at deep level. This table comes from immunoSEQ multiplex PCR, and its TCRdb copy is limited to in-frame clones, with some not included. The table records a few million clones, roughly 93% of them present only once. In the naive CD8 group, cells lacked CD45RO and were positively selected for CCR7, so terminally differentiated effector memory CD45RA+ cells were left out. The chain carries TRBV9 and TRBJ2-7, with 7 bases aligning to TRBD1. The sequence was obtained from a man in his late teens or twenties in good health. Some clones in this sample may be carry-over from other donors' samples. The source material was naive CD8+ T cells from PBMCs. CDR3 bases: TGTGCCAGCAGCGTCAATTCCCGGGACAGCTCCTACGAGCAGTACTTC. This gives the protein CASSVNSRDSSYEQYF. The full variable domain, with the rest looked up from reference TRBV9 and TRBJ2-7, is DSGVTQTPKHLITATGQRVTLRCSPRSGDLSVYWYQQSLDQGLQFLIQYYNGEERAKGNILERFSAQQFPDLHSELNLSSLELGDSALYFCASSVNSRDSSYEQYFGPGTRLTVT.